The sequence of this T cell receptor (beta chain) was determined in a study of blood T cell repertoires in COVID-19. CDR1 and CDR2 (germline): SGHRS, YFSETQ. V was pared by 2 bases and J by 6 bases, with 4 bases of the junction left unmatched. This CDR3 region has 13 residues. Profiled with immunoSEQ multiplex PCR; TCRdb holds only in-frame clones, not every one. The sample holds approximately 220,000 clones; roughly 90% are singletons and the top ten take less than 4.5%. In its sample, this clone was seen many times. Individuals drawn from under 30 US areas were about 18 to 90 years old. Cohorts were determined from participant-reported clinical history.

Sequenced: PBMCs or T cells enriched from blood (not recorded which). This TCR was recovered from a woman in her twenties or thirties with acute COVID-19. The J gene is TRBJ1-2, the V gene TRBV5-1; 7 nucleotides align to TRBD1. CDR3 DNA: TGCGCCAGCAGCTTTGACAGGGCCAATGGCTACACCTTC. Translating it yields CASSFDRANGYTF. Full variable domain (missing parts from reference TRBV5-1 and TRBJ1-2): KAGVTQTPRYLIKTRGQQVTLSCSPISGHRSVSWYQQTPGQGLQFLFEYFSETQRNKGNFPGRFSGRQFSNSRSEMNVSTLELGDSALYLCASSFDRANGYTFGSGTRLTVV.